Shown below are 21 T cell receptor beta chains from a single sample sequenced in a study of CD8 T cells in Susac syndrome. The RNA input was about 0.45 to 1 ug, and it was reverse transcribed with random hexamers. One entry per CDR3 protein results from TCRdb running MiXCR on the immunoSEQ multiplex PCR reads. The sample lists about 240,000 distinct CDR3 sequences, 90% to 97% occurring once. Sequencing was done on a sample of CD4+ T cells from PBMCs. These receptors were taken from a human donor with Susac syndrome.

The chain employs TRBV11-2 and TRBJ2-1; 14 bases map to TRBD2. CDR3 length: 15 residues. Per the germline V gene, CDR1 is SGHAT and CDR2 is FQNNGV. The ends lost 1 base at V and 9 bases at J; junction bases unmatched: 2. CDR3 region: CASSLGLAGGFEQFF. DNA of the CDR3: TGTGCCAGCAGCTTAGGACTAGCGGGAGGGTTTGAGCAGTTCTTC.

This chain links TRBV4-2 with TRBJ2-7; TRBD2 is a possible D gene (6 bases). This CDR3 spans 16 amino acids. Germline lookup yields CDR1 LGHNA and CDR2 YNFKEQ. The ends were cut back, 3 bases at V and 5 bases at J, with 20 bases in the middle. For the CDR3, the DNA is TGTGCCAGCAGCCATCTCAGCTTAGCGGTTAGGAACGAGCAGTACTTC. The encoded protein is CASSHLSLAVRNEQYF.

The chain has TRBV23-1 and TRBJ1-2; 7 bases agree with TRBD1. TRBV23-1 is an ORF, and what it does is uncertain. V shed 0 bases, J shed 4 bases, and the junction held 8 bases outside the gene matches. CDR3 length: 16 residues. As DNA, the CDR3 is TGCGCCAGCAGTCAATCGGAAGGGGACAGTGCCTATGGCTACACCTTC. Translated: CASSQSEGDSAYGYTF.

The rearrangement joins TRBV18 to TRBJ1-1; 7 nucleotides match TRBD1. CDR1 is KGHSH and CDR2 is LQKENI in the germline V gene. Unmatched junction bases numbered 7, after V lost 6 bases and J lost 6 bases. The CDR3 extends over 13 amino acids. This CDR3 reads CASSPDREAEAFF. In nucleotides, the CDR3 is TGTGCCAGCTCGCCTGACAGGGAGGCTGAAGCTTTCTTT.

J is TRBJ2-7 and V is TRBV9; TRBD2 agrees at 9 bases. The germline V gene encodes CDR1 SGDLS and CDR2 YYNGEE. This CDR3 contains 17 residues. The trim removed 4 bases at V and 2 bases at J, leaving 13 bases unmatched. The chain's CDR3 is CASSTSREGRFPYEQYF. CDR3 nucleotides: TGTGCCAGCAGCACTTCGCGGGAGGGCCGGTTTCCCTACGAGCAGTACTTC.

The rearrangement uses TRBV5-1 and TRBJ2-3; TRBD1 matches at 7 bases. With 1 base clipped from V and 2 bases from J, the junction kept 1 base outside the gene matches. The CDR3 contains 14 residues. CDR1 is SGHRS and CDR2 is YFSETQ in the germline V gene. The chain's CDR3 is CASSLTGVTDTQYF. Here the CDR3 DNA reads TGCGCCAGCAGCTTGACAGGGGTCACAGATACGCAGTATTTT.

The genes are TRBV20-1 and TRBJ2-7, with 7 bases matching TRBD2. This CDR3 comprises 14 residues. Germline values: CDR1 DFQATT, CDR2 SNEGSKA (reference sequence). Trimming took 1 base from V and 4 from J; bases not matched to a gene: 7. The CDR3 spells CSARGPSGGYEQYF. In DNA form, the CDR3 reads TGCAGTGCTAGAGGGCCTAGCGGAGGGTACGAGCAGTACTTC.

V gene TRBV9 combines with J gene TRBJ2-3; 9 bases fit TRBD2. V gave up 7 bases and J gave up 6 bases; unmatched junction bases: 12. The CDR3 has 15 amino acids. Germline CDR1 reads SGDLS; CDR2 reads YYNGEE. CDR3 sequence: CASPLGGRAVDTQYF. In DNA, the CDR3 is TGTGCCAGCCCCCTCGGCGGGAGGGCCGTGGATACGCAGTATTTT. Drawing the rest from reference TRBV9 and TRBJ2-3, the complete variable domain is DSGVTQTPKHLITATGQRVTLRCSPRSGDLSVYWYQQSLDQGLQFLIQYYNGEERAKGNILERFSAQQFPDLHSELNLSSLELGDSALYFCASPLGGRAVDTQYFGPGTRLTVL.

This clonotype was observed a single time. Here the CDR3 DNA reads TGTGCCAGCAGCCCTAGCCCGACTAGCAGGAAGGCAGATACGCAGTATTTT. Its protein product is CASSPSPTSRKADTQYF. This chain uses TRBV5-4 with TRBJ2-3, with 7 bases matching TRBD2. There are 17 residues in the CDR3. Looked up from germline, CDR1 is SGHNT and CDR2 is YYREEE (reference sequence). V lost 4 bases to trimming and J lost 4 bases; unmatched junction nucleotides: 15.

The rearrangement links TRBV29-1 to TRBJ2-1; D perhaps matches TRBD2 (6 bases). Trimming shortened V by 7 bases and J by 8 bases, and 12 bases separated the two germline ends. The germline gives CDR1 SQVTM, CDR2 ANQGSEA. This CDR3 region has 11 residues. The CDR3 bases are TGCAGCGGGAGGAGGGGTCATGAGCAGTTCTTC. Amino acids: CSGRRGHEQFF.

The chain employs TRBV25-1 and TRBJ1-1; 7 bases line up with TRBD1. From germline, CDR1 is MGHDK and CDR2 SYGVNS. Germline trimming cut 1 base from V and 11 bases from J; bases unmatched to any gene: 7. This CDR3 spans 13 amino acids. The CDR3 region has the DNA TGTGCCAGCAGTGAATGGGACAGTCTCCCGGCTTTCTTT. As protein: CASSEWDSLPAFF.

This chain joins TRBV27 and TRBJ1-5; 10 positions match TRBD1. J lost 2 bases, V lost 10 bases, and 8 bases had no gene match. The CDR3 contains 15 residues. Germline V lookup: CDR1 MNHEY, CDR2 SMNVEV (reference sequence). CDR3 region: CATQDRGTGNQPQHF. The CDR3 coding sequence is TGTGCCACCCAGGACAGGGGGACCGGCAATCAGCCCCAGCATTTT.

V gene TRBV20-1 combines with J gene TRBJ2-1; 14 nucleotides match TRBD2. CDR3 length equals 15 residues. V lost 7 bases to trimming and J lost 5 bases; unmatched junction nucleotides: 7. CDR1 DFQATT and CDR2 SNEGSKA come from the germline V gene (reference sequence). CDR3 region: CSVRGLAGAHNEQFF. CDR3 bases: TGCAGTGTTAGGGGACTAGCGGGAGCGCACAATGAGCAGTTCTTC.

The rearrangement links TRBV27 to TRBJ2-7; 7 positions agree with TRBD2. Germline CDR1 reads MNHEY; CDR2 reads SMNVEV (reference sequence). J gave up 6 bases and V 8 bases, and 16 bases lay outside the gene matches. CDR3 length: 15 amino acids. CDR3 amino acids: CASPSPPAGVVEQYF. CDR3 nucleotides: TGTGCCAGCCCCTCCCCTCCCGCGGGAGTAGTCGAGCAGTACTTC.

This rearrangement joins TRBV25-1 to TRBJ2-7; D is undetermined. Germline V lookup: CDR1 MGHDK, CDR2 SYGVNS. The CDR3 covers 15 residues. Trimming left V 2 bases short and J 3 bases short, with 14 bases between. The CDR3 loop reads CASSELIGSGYEQYF. For the CDR3, the DNA is TGTGCCAGCAGTGAACTTATAGGTTCAGGCTACGAGCAGTACTTC.

This chain connects TRBV3-1 to TRBJ2-7, with 7 bases aligning to TRBD2. The CDR3 length is 14 residues. V lost 4 bases and J lost 2; bases outside the gene matches: 5. CDR1 LGHDT and CDR2 YNNKEL come from the germline V gene (reference sequence). The DNA of the CDR3 is TGTGCCAGCAGCCCGTCGGCGGGGGCCTACGAGCAGTACTTC. Translation gives CASSPSAGAYEQYF.

The chain combines TRBV13 with TRBJ1-4, with D tentatively TRBD1 (5 bases). Germline-derived CDR1 and CDR2 are PRHDT and FYEKMQ (reference sequence). The germline V and J ends were trimmed by 1 base and 8 bases, with 17 bases remaining between them. The CDR3 consists of 16 residues. The DNA for the CDR3 is TGTGCCAGCAGCTTAGTTTATTGGGGACTGAAGGAAAAACTGTTTTTT. Translating gives CASSLVYWGLKEKLFF.

V usage is TRBV20-1 and J usage is TRBJ2-1; D not certain. CDR1 DFQATT and CDR2 SNEGSKA come from the germline V gene (reference sequence). The CDR3 is 13 residues long. V lost 5 bases and J lost 5, with 13 bases in between. The CDR3 spells CSAPGPRHNEQFF. The CDR3 DNA reads TGCAGTGCTCCTGGACCCCGGCACAATGAGCAGTTCTTC.

This sequence joins TRBV15 and TRBJ2-5; D is ambiguous. V lost 1 base and J lost 5, with 8 bases in between. The germline CDR1 and CDR2 sequences are LNHNV and YYDKDF (reference sequence). The CDR3 covers 13 residues. The CDR3 region has the DNA TGTGCCACCAGCAGAGGCCAGGTGGAGACCCAGTACTTC. Protein: CATSRGQVETQYF.

The V and J genes are TRBV20-1 and TRBJ1-5; a possible D gene is TRBD1 (5 bases). In germline, CDR1 is DFQATT, CDR2 SNEGSKA (reference sequence). V was trimmed by 3 bases and J by 12 bases, leaving 12 bases between them. The CDR3 has 11 residues. DNA of the CDR3: TGCAGTGCTAGTACGGGGCAGGGCCAGCATTTT. This gives the protein CSASTGQGQHF.

The chain has TRBV3-1 and TRBJ2-7; 12 nucleotides align to TRBD2. There are 13 residues in the CDR3. V dropped 10 bases and J dropped 3; count of bases not matched to a gene: 4. Germline assignment: CDR1 LGHDT and CDR2 YNNKEL (reference sequence). Written as DNA, the CDR3 is TGTGCCAACCGACTAGCGGGAGTCTACGAGCAGTACTTC. It translates to CANRLAGVYEQYF.